Listed here is a single T cell receptor (beta chain). The antigen remains unidentified. Any history of autoimmune disease or systemic immunosuppression disqualified patients. This sample is drawn from a study of OX40 agonist ivuxolimab in advanced cancers. Study-wide context: A partial response was reached by three patients: one with hepatocellular carcinoma and two with cutaneous melanoma. Study observations and caveats: In a subset of nonresponders, normalized T-cell clonal expansion was also low. Specificity for antigen went undetermined in the expanded peripheral T cells.

TCRdb's table, derived via immunoSEQ multiplex PCR, lists solely in-frame clones and lacks some. The sample shows tens of thousands of clones, about 92% of them seen only once. V was pared by 5 bases and J by 7 bases, with 10 bases of the junction left unmatched. Per the germline V gene, CDR1 is SEHNR and CDR2 is FQNEAQ (reference sequence). The CDR3 is 15 amino acids. This chain connects TRBV7-9 to TRBJ2-5, with 10 positions matching TRBD2. This clonotype was obtained from an adult with an advanced solid tumor such as melanoma, head and neck, liver or kidney cancer. The sequencing here drew on CD4+ or CD8+ T cells sorted from blood, taken in a trial of the OX40 agonist ivuxolimab. CDR3 protein: CASSHGTSVRGTQYF. In nucleotides, the CDR3 is TGTGCCAGCAGCCATGGGACTAGCGTACGGGGGACCCAGTACTTC.